Described below is a single T cell receptor beta chain sequence and its context. Its specificity is not known. This record comes from a study of somatic mutations in cytotoxic T cells in rheumatoid arthritis. Study-wide background: Each patient's diagnosis was followed right away by a blood draw (around 32 ml EDTA), before any treatment. Study results and limitations: Healthy controls did not share the age-linked increase in CD8+ clonality seen in rheumatoid arthritis patients. Relative to age-matched healthy controls, rheumatoid arthritis patients did not differ significantly in CD8+ T-cell clonality. The largest CD8+ clone made up over 20% of CD8+ cells in about an eighth of the roughly 65 patients.

V shed 1 base and J shed 7 bases, with 23 bases lying between them. The CDR3 consists of 17 residues. CDR1 and CDR2 from the germline V gene are SGHVS and FNYEAQ. Profiling relied on immunoSEQ multiplex PCR, and the TCRdb table lists in-frame clones only, not all of them. The table shows fewer than 25,000 clones, with about 70% occurring only once. The sample consisted of CD8+ T cells sorted from blood. The TCR comes from an adult with rheumatoid arthritis. The J gene is TRBJ2-7, the V gene TRBV7-6; TRBD1 is a possible D gene (7 bases). CDR3 DNA: TGTGCCAGCAGCTTAGGGGAGACAGGGAGGCCGCCGGGGGAGCAGTACTTC. Translated, it gives CASSLGETGRPPGEQYF.